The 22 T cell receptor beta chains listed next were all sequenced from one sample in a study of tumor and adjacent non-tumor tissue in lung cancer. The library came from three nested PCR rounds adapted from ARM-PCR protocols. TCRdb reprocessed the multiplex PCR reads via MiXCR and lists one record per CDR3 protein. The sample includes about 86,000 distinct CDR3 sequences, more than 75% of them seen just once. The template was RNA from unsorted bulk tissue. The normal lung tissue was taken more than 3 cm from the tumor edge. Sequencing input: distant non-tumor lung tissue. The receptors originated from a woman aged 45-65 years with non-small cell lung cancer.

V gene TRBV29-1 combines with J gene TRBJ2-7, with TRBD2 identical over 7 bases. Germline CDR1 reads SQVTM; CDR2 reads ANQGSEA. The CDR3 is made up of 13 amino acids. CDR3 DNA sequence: TGCAGCGTTGGGGAGACTAGCTGGTACGGGCAGTACGTC. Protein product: CSVGETSWYGQYV.

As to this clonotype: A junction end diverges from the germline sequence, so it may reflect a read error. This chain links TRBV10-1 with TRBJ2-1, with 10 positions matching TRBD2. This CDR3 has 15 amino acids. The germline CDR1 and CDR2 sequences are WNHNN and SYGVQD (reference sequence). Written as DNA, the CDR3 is TGCGCCAGCAGTGAAGCGGGAGGGTCTTTCAATGAGCAGTCCTTC. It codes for CASSEAGGSFNEQSF.

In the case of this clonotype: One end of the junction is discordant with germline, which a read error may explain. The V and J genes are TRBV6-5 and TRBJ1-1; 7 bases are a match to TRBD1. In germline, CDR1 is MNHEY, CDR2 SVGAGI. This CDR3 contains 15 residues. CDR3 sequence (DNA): TGTGGCAGCAGTGATCCGGGACAGCAGGGCACTGAAGCTTTCTTC. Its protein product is CGSSDPGQQGTEAFF.

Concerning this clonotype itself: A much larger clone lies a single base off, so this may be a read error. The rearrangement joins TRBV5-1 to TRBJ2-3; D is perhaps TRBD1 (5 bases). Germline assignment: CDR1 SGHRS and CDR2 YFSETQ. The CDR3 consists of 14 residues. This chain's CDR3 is CSSSLSRVKDTQYF. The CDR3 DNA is TGCTCCAGCAGCTTGAGCAGGGTGAAAGATACGCAGTATTTT.

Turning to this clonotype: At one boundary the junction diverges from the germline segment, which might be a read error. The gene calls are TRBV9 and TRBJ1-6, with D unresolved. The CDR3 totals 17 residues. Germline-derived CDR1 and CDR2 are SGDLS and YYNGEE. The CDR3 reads CASIVVIDPTPNSPLHF. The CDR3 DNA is TGTGCCAGCATCGTAGTCATAGACCCGACACCAAATTCACCCCTCCACTTT.

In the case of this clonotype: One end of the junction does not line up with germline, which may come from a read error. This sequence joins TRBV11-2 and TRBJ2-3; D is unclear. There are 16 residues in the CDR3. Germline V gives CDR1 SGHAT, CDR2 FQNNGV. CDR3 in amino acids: CASSLGALTGTDTQYF. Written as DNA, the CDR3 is TGTGCCAGCAGCTTAGGGGCCCTAACTGGCACAGATACGCAATATTTT.

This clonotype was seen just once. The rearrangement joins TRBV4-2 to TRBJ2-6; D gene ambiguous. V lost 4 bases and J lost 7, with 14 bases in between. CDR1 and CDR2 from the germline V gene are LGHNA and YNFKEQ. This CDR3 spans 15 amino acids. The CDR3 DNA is TGTGCCAGCAGCCTCAGTCGCTCTGAAGCCAACGTCCTGACTTTC. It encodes CASSLSRSEANVLTF.

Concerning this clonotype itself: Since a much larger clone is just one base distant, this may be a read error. The CDR3 region is CASNLVSGQGATPFYEQYF. CDR3 DNA: TGTGCCAGCAACTTGGTTTCGGGTCAGGGGGCGACCCCTTTCTACGAGCAGTACTTC. The chain combines TRBV5-6 with TRBJ2-7; 8 bases line up with TRBD1. Germline V lookup: CDR1 SGHDT, CDR2 YYEEEE. This CDR3 is 19 amino acids long. Using reference TRBV5-6 and TRBJ2-7 for the parts outside the CDR3, the full variable domain is DAGVTQSPTHLIKTRGQQVTLRCSPKSGHDTVSWYQQALGQGPQFIFQYYEEEERQRGNFPDRFSGHQFPNYSSELNVNALLLGDSALYLCASNLVSGQGATPFYEQYFGPGTRLTVT.

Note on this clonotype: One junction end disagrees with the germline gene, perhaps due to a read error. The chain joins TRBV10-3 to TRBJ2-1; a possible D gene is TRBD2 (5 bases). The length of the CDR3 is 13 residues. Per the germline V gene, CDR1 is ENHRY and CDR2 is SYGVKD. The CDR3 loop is CAISVGLYNEQLF. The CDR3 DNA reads TGTGCCATCAGTGTCGGACTCTATAATGAGCAGCTCTTC.

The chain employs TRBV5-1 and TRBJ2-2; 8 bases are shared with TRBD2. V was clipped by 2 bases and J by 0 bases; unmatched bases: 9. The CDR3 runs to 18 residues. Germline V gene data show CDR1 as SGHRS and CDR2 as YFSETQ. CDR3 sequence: CASSFNLAGPTNTGELFF. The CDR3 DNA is TGCGCCAGCAGCTTCAACCTAGCGGGTCCAACGAACACCGGGGAGCTGTTTTTT.

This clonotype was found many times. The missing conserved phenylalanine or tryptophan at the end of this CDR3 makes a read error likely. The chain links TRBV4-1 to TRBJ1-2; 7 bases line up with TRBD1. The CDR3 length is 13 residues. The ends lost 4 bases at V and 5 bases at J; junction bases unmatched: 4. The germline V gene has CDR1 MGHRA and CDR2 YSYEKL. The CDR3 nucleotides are TGCGCCAGCAGCCCCGGGACAGAATATGGCTACACCCTC. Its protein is CASSPGTEYGYTL.

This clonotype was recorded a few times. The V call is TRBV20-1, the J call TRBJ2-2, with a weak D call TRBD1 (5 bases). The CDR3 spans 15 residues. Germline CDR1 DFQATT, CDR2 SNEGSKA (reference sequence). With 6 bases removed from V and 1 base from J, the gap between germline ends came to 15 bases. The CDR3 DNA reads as TGCAGTGCCCCCTCCTCAACAGGGAACACCGGGGAGCTGTTTTTT. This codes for CSAPSSTGNTGELFF.

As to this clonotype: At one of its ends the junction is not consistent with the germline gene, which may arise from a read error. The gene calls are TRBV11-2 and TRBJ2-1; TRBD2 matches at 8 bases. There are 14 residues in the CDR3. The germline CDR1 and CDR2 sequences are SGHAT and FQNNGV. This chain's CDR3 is CASSLDGGTRGQFF. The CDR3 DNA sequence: TGTGCCAGCAGTTTAGATGGGGGGACTAGGGGGCAGTTCTTC.

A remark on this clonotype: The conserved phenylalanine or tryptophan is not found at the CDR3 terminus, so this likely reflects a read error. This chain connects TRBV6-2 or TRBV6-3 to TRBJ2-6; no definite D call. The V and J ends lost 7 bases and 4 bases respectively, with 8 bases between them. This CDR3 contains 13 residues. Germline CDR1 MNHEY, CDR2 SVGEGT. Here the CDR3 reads CASNKSGANVLTL. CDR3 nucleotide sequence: TGTGCCAGCAATAAGTCCGGGGCCAACGTCCTGACTTTA.

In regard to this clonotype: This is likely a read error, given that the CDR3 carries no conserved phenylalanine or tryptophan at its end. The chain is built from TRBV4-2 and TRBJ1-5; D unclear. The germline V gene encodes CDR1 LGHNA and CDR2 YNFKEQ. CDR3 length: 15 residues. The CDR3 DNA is TGTGCCAGCAGCCATGACCTCACTAGCAATCAGCTCCAGCATTTA. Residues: CASSHDLTSNQLQHL.

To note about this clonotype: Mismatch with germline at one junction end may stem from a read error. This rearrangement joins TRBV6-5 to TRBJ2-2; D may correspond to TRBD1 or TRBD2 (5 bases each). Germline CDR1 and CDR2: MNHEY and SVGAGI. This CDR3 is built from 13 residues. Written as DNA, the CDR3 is TGTGTCAGCAGTCTGGAGAGGGGCGGGGAGCTGTTTTTT. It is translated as CVSSLERGGELFF.

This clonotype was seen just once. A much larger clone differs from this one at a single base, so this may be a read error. DNA of the CDR3: TGTGCCTGGAGAGGACAGGGTAGCAATCAGCCCCAGCATTTT. Translated, it gives CAWRGQGSNQPQHF. V is TRBV30 and J is TRBJ1-5, with TRBD1 matching over 8 bases. V shed 3 bases, J shed 0 bases, and the junction held 1 base outside the gene matches. The V gene's germline CDR1 is GTSNPN and CDR2 SVGIG (reference sequence). This CDR3 contains 14 residues.

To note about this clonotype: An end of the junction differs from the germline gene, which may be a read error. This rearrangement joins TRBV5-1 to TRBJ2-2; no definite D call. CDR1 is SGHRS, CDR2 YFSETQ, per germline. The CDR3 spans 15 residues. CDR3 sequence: CVSSLRWRVVGELFF. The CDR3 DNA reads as TGCGTCAGCAGCTTGAGGTGGCGAGTCGTAGGGGAGCTGTTTTTT.

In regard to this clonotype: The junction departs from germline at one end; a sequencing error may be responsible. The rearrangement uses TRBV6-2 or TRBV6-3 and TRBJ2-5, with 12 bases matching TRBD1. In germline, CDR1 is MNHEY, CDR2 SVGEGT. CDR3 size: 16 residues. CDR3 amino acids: CASSVNPGQGARTRYF. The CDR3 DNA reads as TGTGCGAGCAGTGTGAACCCGGGACAGGGGGCTCGGACCCGGTACTTC.

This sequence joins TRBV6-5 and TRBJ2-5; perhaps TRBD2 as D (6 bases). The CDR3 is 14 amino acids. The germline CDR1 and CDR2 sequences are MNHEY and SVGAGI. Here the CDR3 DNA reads TGTGCTAGTAGTTACCGGAGGGCCGATGAGACCCAGTACTTC. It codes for CASSYRRADETQYF.

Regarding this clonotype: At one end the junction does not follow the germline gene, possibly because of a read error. CDR3 region: CTSSFENTGELFF. The CDR3 DNA reads TGTACCAGTAGCTTCGAGAACACCGGAGAGCTGTTTTTT. J is TRBJ2-2 and V is TRBV11-2; D gene unclear. This CDR3 comprises 13 residues. Germline CDR1 reads SGHAT; CDR2 reads FQNNGV.

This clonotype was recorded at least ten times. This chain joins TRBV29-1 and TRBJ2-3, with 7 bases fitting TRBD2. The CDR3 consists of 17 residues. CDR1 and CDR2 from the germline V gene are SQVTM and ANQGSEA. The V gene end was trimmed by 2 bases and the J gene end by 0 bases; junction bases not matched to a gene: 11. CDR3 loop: CSVEIGEAGASTDTQYF. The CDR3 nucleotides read TGCAGCGTTGAAATCGGCGAGGCGGGAGCGAGCACAGATACGCAGTATTTT.